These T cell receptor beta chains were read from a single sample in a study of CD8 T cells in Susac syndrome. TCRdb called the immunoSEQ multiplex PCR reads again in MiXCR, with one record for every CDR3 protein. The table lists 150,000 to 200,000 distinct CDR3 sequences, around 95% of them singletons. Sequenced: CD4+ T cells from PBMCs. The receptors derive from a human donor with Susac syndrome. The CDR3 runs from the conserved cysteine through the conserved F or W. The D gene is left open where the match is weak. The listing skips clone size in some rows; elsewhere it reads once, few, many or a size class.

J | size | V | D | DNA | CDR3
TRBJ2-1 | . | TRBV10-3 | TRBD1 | TGTGCCATGCAGCCGGGACAGGGAATCCATGAGCAGTTCTTC | CAMQPGQGIHEQFF
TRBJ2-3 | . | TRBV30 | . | TGTGCCTGGGCTAGGGTAACAGATACGCAGTATTTT | CAWARVTDTQYF
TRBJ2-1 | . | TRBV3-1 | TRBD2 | TGTGCCAGCAGCCATAGACGCGGGGGGATAAATGAGCAGTTCTTC | CASSHRRGGINEQFF
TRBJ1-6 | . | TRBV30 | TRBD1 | TGTGCCTGGAGACCCGGGACAGGTATTTCACCCCTCCACTTT | CAWRPGTGISPLHF
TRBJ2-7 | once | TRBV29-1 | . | TGCAGCGTTAGGGCAGCCGACAAAGCCTACGAGCAGTACTTC | CSVRAADKAYEQYF
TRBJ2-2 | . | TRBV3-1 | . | TGTGCCAGCAGCCCCATGAGAGGTGTCGGGGAGCTGTTTTTT | CASSPMRGVGELFF
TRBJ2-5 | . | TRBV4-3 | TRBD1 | TGCGCCAGCAGCCAACTTGATCAGACAGGGGCAGAGACCCAGTACTTC | CASSQLDQTGAETQYF
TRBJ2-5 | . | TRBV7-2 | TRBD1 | TGTGCCAGCAGCTTAGTAGGGGGCCTCAGGGAGACCCAGTACTTC | CASSLVGGLRETQYF
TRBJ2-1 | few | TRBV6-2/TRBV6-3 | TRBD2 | TGTGCCAGCAGTTCTCTAGCGGGGGGGTACAATGAGCAGTTCTTC | CASSSLAGGYNEQFF
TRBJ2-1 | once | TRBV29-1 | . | TGCAGCGGCCCGGGACTGTCCTCCAATGAGCAGTTCTTC | CSGPGLSSNEQFF
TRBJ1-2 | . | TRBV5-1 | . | TGCGCCAGCAGCTTGGAGCCAGGGCGGACGGTCTACACCTTC | CASSLEPGRTVYTF
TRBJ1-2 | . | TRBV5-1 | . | TGTGCCAGCAGCTTAGATGATTATGGCTACACCTTC | CASSLDDYGYTF
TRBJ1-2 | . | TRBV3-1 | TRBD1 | TGTGCCAGCAGCCTACAGGGGGAAGCTAACTATGGCTACACCTTC | CASSLQGEANYGYTF
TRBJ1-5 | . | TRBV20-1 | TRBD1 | TGCAGTGCTTTACCAGACAGGGGCCCCCACCAGCCCCAGCATTTT | CSALPDRGPHQPQHF
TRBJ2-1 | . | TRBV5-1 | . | TGCGCCAGCAGCTTGCTAGGGATCGATGAGCAGTTCTTC | CASSLLGIDEQFF
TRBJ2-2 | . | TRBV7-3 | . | TGTGCCAGCAGCTCCCGAGGACCCACGTCCGGGGAGCTGTTTTTT | CASSSRGPTSGELFF
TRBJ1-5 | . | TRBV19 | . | TGTGCCAGTACCCTACAGGGTATTAGCAATCAGCCCCAGCATTTT | CASTLQGISNQPQHF
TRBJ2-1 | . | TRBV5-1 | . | TGCGCCAGCAGGGTTAGGGACTCCCTGTACAATGAGCAGTTCTTC | CASRVRDSLYNEQFF
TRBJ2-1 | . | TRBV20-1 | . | TGCAGTGCTAGGGGCCCGGGACTGGGGCCAAATGAGCAGTTCTTC | CSARGPGLGPNEQFF
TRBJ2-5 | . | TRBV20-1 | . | TGCAGTGCTAGAGGTCAGCAAGAGACCCAGTACTTC | CSARGQQETQYF
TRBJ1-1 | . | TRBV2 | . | TGTGCCAGCAGTGCGGCAACCAGGACGGGGGCTGAAGCTTTCTTT | CASSAATRTGAEAFF
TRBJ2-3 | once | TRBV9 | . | TGTGCCAGCAGCGTCCCCACAGGGTCGGGCACAGATACGCAGTATTTT | CASSVPTGSGTDTQYF